The 14 T cell receptor beta chains reported below all come from one sample, sequenced in a study of response to subunit inactivated influenza vaccine. TCRdb reanalysed the RT-PCR reads using MiXCR and keeps one entry per CDR3 protein. The sample holds almost 600,000 distinct CDR3 sequences, approximately 14% seen once. Sample: PBMCs from blood, taken 11 to 12 days after vaccination. All receptors derive from a man aged 45 to 65 who received an inactivated influenza vaccine.

J is TRBJ2-5 and V is TRBV11-2; D gene unclear. The CDR3 is 15 residues long. The V gene's germline CDR1 is SGHAT and CDR2 FQNNGV. Trimming pared 1 base from V and 4 bases from J, leaving 13 bases between. CDR3 in amino acids: CASSLARAGSETQYF. The CDR3 DNA follows: TGTGCCAGCAGCTTAGCAAGGGCCGGTTCAGAGACCCAGTACTTC.

Only a few counts were recorded for this clonotype. The gene calls are TRBV19 and TRBJ2-2; tentative D call: TRBD1 (6 bases). The V gene's germline CDR1 is LNHDA and CDR2 SQIVND (reference sequence). V gave up 5 bases and J gave up 3 bases, with 13 bases separating them. This CDR3 contains 15 residues. DNA for the CDR3: TGTGCCAGTAGTCTACAGGGTGGGGACACCGGGGAGCTGTTTTTT. As protein: CASSLQGGDTGELFF.

This clonotype was seen a few times. CDR3 coding DNA: TGTGCCAGCAGCTCACGGACAGGGTGGAACACTGAAGCTTTCTTT. It encodes CASSSRTGWNTEAFF. The rearrangement links TRBV7-8 to TRBJ1-1; TRBD1 aligns across 8 bases. V was clipped by 4 bases and J by 1 base; unmatched bases: 5. Germline CDR1 is SGHVS and CDR2 is FQNEAQ. CDR3 length equals 15 residues.

This clonotype was recorded many times. The CDR3 here is CAISDPGVGSPLHF. In DNA form, the CDR3 reads TGTGCCATCAGTGATCCAGGGGTGGGATCACCCCTCCACTTT. The rearrangement links TRBV10-3 to TRBJ1-6; possible D gene TRBD1, 6 bases. The CDR3 has 14 residues. Trimming pared 3 bases from V and 10 bases from J, leaving 13 bases between. CDR1 ENHRY and CDR2 SYGVKD come from the germline V gene.

The table lists this clonotype with a few counts. This rearrangement joins TRBV28 to TRBJ2-5; 13 nucleotides align to TRBD2. The CDR3 spans 17 residues. With 4 bases clipped from V and 1 base from J, the junction kept 6 bases outside the gene matches. Germline CDR1 and CDR2: MDHEN and SYDVKM. The chain's CDR3 is CASSSPGLAGPQETQYF. The CDR3 nucleotides read TGTGCCAGCAGTTCCCCGGGACTAGCGGGGCCCCAAGAGACCCAGTACTTC.

In this sample, this clonotype turned up a few times. The rearrangement joins TRBV28 to TRBJ1-5; TRBD1 matches at 7 bases. The length of the CDR3 is 15 residues. J was trimmed by 4 bases and V by 7 bases; bases with no gene match: 10. CDR1 and CDR2 from the germline V gene are MDHEN and SYDVKM. The CDR3 coding sequence is TGTGCCAGCACTCCGACAGGGAGAGGTAATCAGCCCCAGCATTTT. Translating it yields CASTPTGRGNQPQHF.

The chain recombines TRBV28 with TRBJ2-1; D might be TRBD2 (5 bases). This CDR3 region has 17 residues. Trimming pared 5 bases from V and 0 bases from J, leaving 17 bases between. Germline V gene data show CDR1 as MDHEN and CDR2 as SYDVKM. CDR3 in amino acids: CASSPTGRASSYNEQFF. The CDR3 nucleotides are TGTGCCAGCAGTCCCACCGGGCGGGCTAGCTCCTACAATGAGCAGTTCTTC. Full variable domain (remainder filled in from reference TRBV28 and TRBJ2-1): DVKVTQSSRYLVKRTGEKVFLECVQDMDHENMFWYRQDPGLGLRLIYFSYDVKMKEKGDIPEGYSVSREKKERFSLILESASTNQTSMYLCASSPTGRASSYNEQFFGPGTRLTVL.

This clonotype has a handful of counts. V gene TRBV6-2 or TRBV6-3 combines with J gene TRBJ2-5; D not certain. The V end was cut by 5 bases, the J end by 5 bases, with 12 bases between. CDR1 is MNHEY, CDR2 SVGEGT, per germline. This CDR3 comprises 13 residues. The CDR3 DNA reads TGTGCCAGCAGTCAGATGGCCCCTGAGACCCAGTACTTC. Translating gives CASSQMAPETQYF.

This clonotype has a handful of counts. This chain links TRBV4-3 with TRBJ2-1, with D unresolved. The CDR3 consists of 13 residues. V shed 7 bases and J shed 4 bases, with 11 bases lying between them. In germline, CDR1 is LGHNA, CDR2 YSLEER. DNA of the CDR3: TGCGCCAGCATTCTAACTCCTTACAATGAGCAGTTCTTC. Translation gives CASILTPYNEQFF.

The V gene is TRBV14, the J gene TRBJ1-1, with unresolved D. V shed 4 bases and J shed 7 bases, with 16 bases lying between them. Per the germline V gene, CDR1 is SGHDN and CDR2 is FVKESK. The CDR3 totals 14 residues. The CDR3 region has the DNA TGTGCCAGCAGCCTCGTACCCAGAGCGGGTGAAGCTTTCTTT. Translation gives CASSLVPRAGEAFF.

The rearrangement uses TRBV29-1 and TRBJ1-1; no firm D call. The CDR3 runs to 13 residues. CDR1 and CDR2 from the germline V gene are SQVTM and ANQGSEA. Trimming cost V 3 bases and J 7 bases, with 15 bases left between them. As DNA, the CDR3 is TGCAGCGTTGAGGTACACCGGCAGGTTGAAGCTTTCTTT. It translates to CSVEVHRQVEAFF.

The chain carries TRBV10-3 and TRBJ2-2; 9 positions agree with TRBD1. This CDR3 region has 14 residues. Germline V lookup: CDR1 ENHRY, CDR2 SYGVKD. Germline trimming cut 8 bases from V and 2 bases from J; bases unmatched to any gene: 3. The CDR3 bases are TGTGCCATCTCGGGACAGGGTAACACCGGGGAGCTGTTTTTT. This sequence encodes CAISGQGNTGELFF.

The V gene is TRBV28, the J gene TRBJ2-7; possibly TRBD2 for D (6 bases). The CDR3 extends over 15 amino acids. Germline V gene sequence: CDR1 MDHEN, CDR2 SYDVKM. The V end was cut by 7 bases, the J end by 3 bases, with 19 bases between. The DNA of the CDR3 is TGTGCCAGCACCTTCCTACTTGGGGGGTTCTACGAGCAGTACTTC. Amino acids: CASTFLLGGFYEQYF.

This chain uses TRBV6-1 with TRBJ2-7, with a possible D match to TRBD1 (5 bases). Trimming left V 5 bases short and J 0 bases short, with 11 bases between. This CDR3 spans 14 amino acids. Germline V lookup: CDR1 MNHNS, CDR2 SASEGT. This chain's CDR3 is CASSTAGLSYEQYF. In nucleotides, the CDR3 is TGTGCCAGCAGTACCGCAGGGCTCTCCTACGAGCAGTACTTC.